This TCR beta chain was captured by sequencing in a study of human T cells and chemical hapten exposure (dated by TCRdb to the early 2020s). About the full investigation: For sensitization, 2% DPC in acetone was applied to a 2 cm by 2 cm area of upper inner arm skin. Approximately 30 alopecia patients provided blood for TCR sequencing at one to four time points (pre-sensitization, 2, 6 and 24 weeks). Libraries were combined into a pool for sequencing, and differences in TCR yield between samples came mainly from small differences in library volumes within the pool. Patient blood was sampled pre-sensitization (week 0) and at 2, 6 and about 24 weeks after DPC sensitization. The study tracked peripheral blood TCR repertoire changes in vivo during primary and secondary sensitization to the hapten diphenylcyclopropenone (DPC) in alopecia patients. Patch testing was done on the upper back using Finn chambers containing 0.01% DPC, and results were scored after 6 days according to International Contact Dermatitis Research Group standards. Weekly therapeutic DPC doses were additionally applied to the scalp of patients throughout the roughly 23-week study period. The patient cohort, mostly female, included alopecia areata with under or over 50% scalp involvement, alopecia totalis and alopecia universalis.

This specimen's time point label, per the study, means: patch test 2, 6 weeks after DPC sensitization. Per the publication, the treatment or condition label means: therapeutic diphenylcyclopropenone sensitization with weekly scalp DPC. At each patch-test visit, blood was drawn before the patch test was applied. Eligible patients were aged 18 to 70, diagnosed with alopecia, deemed suitable for DPC therapy, and excluded if pregnant. Total RNA was isolated from unfractionated whole blood collected in Tempus Blood RNA tubes. In its sample, this clonotype was seen a few times. Its cognate antigen has yet to be identified. The record has no base qualities; no much larger clone is one base away. Receptor libraries were prepared by RACE. Reads for this sample came from a NextSeq 500. During library preparation, unique molecular identifiers were attached to individual cDNA molecules so that TCRs could be counted in a quantitative, reproducible way. From each blood RNA sample, both TCR alpha and TCR beta chains were sequenced. Concerning the study's data processing: The median number of TCRs per sample was roughly 100,000, ranging from about 23,224 to 690,600. The Decombinator software suite was used to annotate V, J and CDR3 in the TCR reads. To make PS versus PT1 abundance plots, every sample was subsampled to the same number of TCRs (28,000). TCRs were defined as expanded if absent before sensitization and observed at least eight times at the 2-week time point. TCRdb reanalyzed the raw reads on its own, using fastp at Q25 for trimming and MiXCR for clone calling, and kept in-frame beta chains. Under each unique CDR3 protein, matching rows form one entry showing the most common genes and DNA. What appears here as the V and J calls and clone size reflects TCRdb's work, not the paper's. The sample includes fewer than 95,000 distinct CDR3 sequences, with approximately 10% observed a single time. Around 2.2% of the sample belongs to the ten largest clones.

The junction shows trimming of 0 bases on V and 5 bases on J, plus 11 bases between the germline ends. Reading from cysteine to valine, the CDR3 counts 14 amino acids. Only the CDR3 region is kept as DNA, spanning 42 bases read in frame from base 1. The germline V gene encodes CDR1 MGHRA and CDR2 YSYEKL. The paper's findings and limits, for the study overall: Patch test score correlated positively with the number of PT1 expanded TCRs, reaching significance at thresholds 8, 16 and 32 but not at 4. Compared with pre-sensitization or healthy control sets, expanded TCRs formed significantly more large CDR3 similarity clusters, which is consistent with antigen-driven responses. Repeated subsampling changed both the strength of the expansion versus patch-test correlation and the threshold at which that correlation became significant. Because all patients had alopecia, a presumed autoimmune disease, the immune response of the patients might differ from that of healthy individuals. No change with DPC sensitization was found in the number of TCRs above 1 in 1000 frequency, and no evidence of global repertoire structure alterations was found.

The source is a man aged 40-49 years with alopecia areata. Some clones in this sample may be carry-over from other donors' samples. The sample consisted of whole blood, taken in connection with sensitization to the hapten diphenylcyclopropenone (DPC). The sequence is built from TRBV4-1 and TRBJ2-7; the D gene is possibly TRBD1 or TRBD2, each agreeing over 7 bases. The DNA reads TGCGCCAGCAGCCAAGAGACAGGGACTAACGAGCAGTACGTC. Its product reads: CASSQETGTNEQYV.